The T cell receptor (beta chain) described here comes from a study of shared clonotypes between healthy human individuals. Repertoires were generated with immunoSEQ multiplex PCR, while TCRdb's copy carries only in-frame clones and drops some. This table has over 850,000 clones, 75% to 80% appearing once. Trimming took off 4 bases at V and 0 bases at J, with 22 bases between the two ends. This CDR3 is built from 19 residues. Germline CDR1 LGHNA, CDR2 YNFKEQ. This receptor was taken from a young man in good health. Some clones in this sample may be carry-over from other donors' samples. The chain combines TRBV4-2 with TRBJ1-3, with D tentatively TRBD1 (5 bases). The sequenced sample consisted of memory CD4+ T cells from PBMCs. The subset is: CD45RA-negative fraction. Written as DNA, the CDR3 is TGTGCCAGCAGCCCTACTAAACCTGGGACGTATAGCTCTGGAAACACCATATATTTT. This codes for CASSPTKPGTYSSGNTIYF.